These T cell receptor beta chains were read from a single sample in a study of blood T cell repertoires in COVID-19. Clones were read by immunoSEQ multiplex PCR, and TCRdb kept only the in-frame ones, dropping some. The sample carries 200,000 to 250,000 clones, roughly 85% recorded once. Sequenced input: PBMCs or T cells enriched from blood (not recorded which). These receptors were obtained from a middle-aged woman with acute COVID-19. The conserved cysteine and the conserved F or W are not part of the CDR3 here. Each record gives: D gene, J gene, V gene, CDR3 protein. A D gene is named only where the DNA matches it firmly.

>TRBD1|TRBJ2-2|TRBV25-1
ASSEPTGTGPGELF
>TRBD1|TRBJ1-6|TRBV28
ASSSGQENSPLH
>TRBD1|TRBJ1-1|TRBV19
ASVGRDRGRTQPEAF
>TRBD2|TRBJ2-3|TRBV2
ASGVAGGLGDTQY
>TRBD2|TRBJ2-1|TRBV30
AWMAGGFF
>TRBD2|TRBJ2-7|TRBV28
ASSLVLAGIEQY
>TRBD2|TRBJ2-1|TRBV13
ASSLGLDERYEQF
>-|TRBJ1-5|TRBV10-3
ATARGNQPQH
>-|TRBJ2-7|TRBV24-1
ATSDPGHSYEQY
>-|TRBJ1-2|TRBV7-9
ASSLLTGGYT
>-|TRBJ1-1|TRBV11-2
ASSLSLNTEAF
>TRBD2|TRBJ2-3|TRBV28
ASSRTSGRTDTQY
>-|TRBJ1-5|TRBV27
ASSSGYGNQPQH
>-|TRBJ2-7|TRBV24-1
ATSDGRHEQY
>-|TRBJ1-3|TRBV28
ASSAGYSGNTIY
>TRBD1|TRBJ2-3|TRBV7-9
ASSPATQGLFGNTQY
>-|TRBJ1-1|TRBV30
AWSVEIMNTEAF
>-|TRBJ2-1|TRBV19
ASSDQGGAHNEQF
>TRBD1|TRBJ2-1|TRBV19
ASSDGGTGSNEQF
>TRBD1|TRBJ1-4|TRBV7-9
ASEGQSNEKLF
>TRBD2|TRBJ2-3|TRBV27
ASSLRVPRGVECPDTQY
>TRBD1|TRBJ1-2|TRBV19
ASSIQTGMGYGYT
>-|TRBJ1-3|TRBV9
ASSVDLGAYGNTIY
>-|TRBJ1-5|TRBV19
ASSIALSNQPQH
>-|TRBJ1-1|TRBV19
ASSSQGLGTEAF
>-|TRBJ2-2|TRBV7-3
ASSLSSRELF
>-|TRBJ2-1|TRBV24-1
ATSAPAPRHEQF
>TRBD2|TRBJ2-1|TRBV25-1
ASSPEASGSRNEQF
>-|TRBJ2-7|TRBV6-2/TRBV6-3
ASSPTRAPRAEQY
>-|TRBJ2-7|TRBV2
ASRTSRDSYEQY
>TRBD1|TRBJ1-5|TRBV28
ASSLGGNSNQPQH
>TRBD2|TRBJ2-2|TRBV27
ASRLAGGPPGELF
>TRBD1|TRBJ1-6|TRBV19
ASTQGPNSPLH
>-|TRBJ1-2|TRBV7-9
ASSDDRTQGYT
>TRBD1|TRBJ2-1|TRBV28
ASSRAGTGYNEQF
>TRBD1|TRBJ1-1|TRBV28
GTQTGRWTEAF
>TRBD2|TRBJ2-5|TRBV13
ASSYGLAGGVGETQY
>-|TRBJ2-7|TRBV2
ASSDPGTFYEQY
>-|TRBJ1-1|TRBV28
ALQRLNTEAF
>-|TRBJ2-7|TRBV11-2
ASSLNPGTPRAEQY
>-|TRBJ2-6|TRBV13
ASSPSGAQAGANVLT
>-|TRBJ2-1|TRBV7-6
ASSLKGGLNEQF
>-|TRBJ1-2|TRBV27
ASSLGQGYYGYT
>TRBD1|TRBJ2-7|TRBV5-1
ASSWGGQGENEQY
>-|TRBJ1-3|TRBV4-3
ASSQGPGGTIY
>-|TRBJ1-2|TRBV7-2
ASSLVSGTGFST
>-|TRBJ2-1|TRBV11-3
ASSLGAGVNEQF
>-|TRBJ1-2|TRBV24-1
ATSPGQFYGYT
>-|TRBJ1-1|TRBV5-4
ASSRQTEMNTEAF
>TRBD1|TRBJ1-5|TRBV28
ASRRLDRGGQPQH
>-|TRBJ1-5|TRBV30
AWSAEGRQPQH
>TRBD2|TRBJ2-1|TRBV5-6
ASSLGTSGRSGEQF
>TRBD2|TRBJ2-7|TRBV28
ASRLAGESSYEQY
>-|TRBJ2-6|TRBV3-1/TRBV3-2
ASSPAGSGANVLT
>-|TRBJ2-1|TRBV6-5
ASSYLPDSYNEQF
>-|TRBJ2-2|TRBV12-3/TRBV12-4
ASTVSRSGELF